This TCR beta chain was profiled in a study of cytomegalovirus exposure and HLA in healthy donors. Study background: Out of 398 genotyped donors, around 80% belonged to the Caucasian-associated ancestry cluster. Study outcomes and limitations: Most TCR sequences were uncommon, yet certain public TCRs appeared in many donors. For TCR beta chains, V- and J-gene trimming was later linked to a missense DCLRE1C variant.

The study ran its PCR with 60 Vbeta and 13 Jbeta primers. Clones were sequenced by immunoSEQ multiplex PCR, and TCRdb holds only the in-frame ones, with some missing. The sample totals 75,000 to 95,000 clones. This CDR3 is built from 12 residues. J gave up 9 bases and V 6 bases, and 6 bases lay outside the gene matches. Germline CDR1 is KGHSH and CDR2 is LQKENI. A word on this clone: The antigen remains undetermined.

This sequence joins TRBV18 and TRBJ2-3; 7 bases match TRBD1. The sequence was collected from a woman aged 55-69 years in good health and CMV-seronegative. The specimen sequenced was PBMCs. The chain's CDR3 is CASSYDRDTQYF. For the CDR3, the DNA is TGTGCCAGCTCGTACGACAGGGACACGCAGTATTTT.